These T cell receptor beta chains were read from a single sample in a study of blood T cell repertoires in COVID-19. Assay: immunoSEQ multiplex PCR; the TCRdb copy retains only in-frame clones and omits some. The table has about 200,000 clones, approximately 78% seen once. Input material: peripheral blood. These receptors all stem from a woman in her 70s with COVID-19, enrolled during active disease. Both conserved end residues are part of each CDR3. A D gene is named only where the DNA matches it firmly. Size is omitted from some rows. Given values are once, few, many or a class for expanded clones.

clone_size	j_call	v_call	d_call	cdr3_nt	cdr3_aa
NA	TRBJ1-2	TRBV18	NA	TGTGCCAGCTCACCAGCGGAAATAGGGAGTGGCTACACCTTC	CASSPAEIGSGYTF
NA	TRBJ2-1	TRBV9	TRBD2	TGTGCCAGCAGCAGGACTAGCGGGAGGACTTCCTACAATGAGCAGTTCTTC	CASSRTSGRTSYNEQFF
NA	TRBJ2-1	TRBV25-1	TRBD1	TGTGCCAGCAGTGCGCCTGACAGGGGTGAGCAGTTCTTC	CASSAPDRGEQFF
NA	TRBJ1-6	TRBV2	NA	TGTGCCAGCAGGGAGACAGCCTATAATTCACCCCTCCACTTT	CASRETAYNSPLHF
NA	TRBJ2-1	TRBV18	NA	TGTGCCAGCTCAACAGACAGTGGGTCCTACAATGAGCAGTTCTTC	CASSTDSGSYNEQFF
NA	TRBJ1-5	TRBV2	NA	TGTGCCAGCAGCGGGACTACCATTAATCAGCCCCAGCATTTT	CASSGTTINQPQHF
few	TRBJ1-2	TRBV6-5	NA	TGTGCCAGCAGTTACTCGCATCAGTCCTATGGCTACACCTTC	CASSYSHQSYGYTF
NA	TRBJ2-3	TRBV5-1	TRBD2	TGCGCCAGCAGCTTGGTACCTCTCGGGACTAGCGGGAGCACAGATACGCAGTATTTT	CASSLVPLGTSGSTDTQYF
NA	TRBJ2-5	TRBV24-1	TRBD2	TGTGCCACCAGTGATGTGGCTAGCGGACAAGAGACCCAGTACTTC	CATSDVASGQETQYF
NA	TRBJ1-1	TRBV18	NA	TGTGCCAGCTCACCATATCAGGGGCCCACTGAAGCTTTCTTT	CASSPYQGPTEAFF
NA	TRBJ2-7	TRBV28	TRBD1	TGTGCCAGCAGCCCGGCCGGGACAGGGGAGTTTTACGAGCAGTACTTC	CASSPAGTGEFYEQYF
NA	TRBJ1-1	TRBV18	NA	TGTGCCAGCTCCCATTCTTCAGACACTGAAGCTTTCTTT	CASSHSSDTEAFF
NA	TRBJ1-2	TRBV2	NA	TGTGCCAGCAGTGAGCAGGGGAACTATGGCTACACCTTC	CASSEQGNYGYTF
NA	TRBJ2-7	TRBV7-2	TRBD1	TGTGCCAGCAGCTCAGGGGGCCGGCCAAGAGACGAGCAGTACTTC	CASSSGGRPRDEQYF
NA	TRBJ1-1	TRBV7-3	TRBD1	TGTGCCAGCAGCCTACAGGGGTTCGACACTGAAGCTTTCTTT	CASSLQGFDTEAFF
NA	TRBJ2-1	TRBV29-1	TRBD2	TGCAGCGTTTATCTCGCGGGAGGGGACAATGAGCAGTTCTTC	CSVYLAGGDNEQFF
NA	TRBJ2-7	TRBV5-1	NA	TGCGCCAGCAGCTTAGGGCAGGGTCCCTCCGAGCAGTACTTC	CASSLGQGPSEQYF
NA	TRBJ1-1	TRBV11-2	NA	TGTGCCAGCAGCTTAGATCAGGGGATGAACACTGAAGCTTTCTTT	CASSLDQGMNTEAFF
NA	TRBJ2-1	TRBV2	TRBD2	TGTGCCAGCTTCGCCAGCGGGAGTATGAATGAGCAGTTCTTC	CASFASGSMNEQFF
NA	TRBJ1-1	TRBV29-1	NA	TGCAGTGCCCGGCGGGGGAACACTGAAGCTTTCTTT	CSARRGNTEAFF
NA	TRBJ1-1	TRBV5-5	NA	TGTGCCAGCAGCTCCCAGGGCTCTTCGGTGACGGCTTTCTTT	CASSSQGSSVTAFF
few	TRBJ2-1	TRBV11-2	TRBD2	TGTGCCAGCAGCTCCGTAGCGGGAGGGCCGAGGGATGAGCAGTTCTTC	CASSSVAGGPRDEQFF
NA	TRBJ2-2	TRBV3-1/TRBV3-2	NA	TGTGCCAGCAGCCAACTATTCGGGGAGCTGTTTTTT	CASSQLFGELFF
NA	TRBJ2-7	TRBV18	NA	TGTGCCAGCTCACCAGGGCAGGGTTCCTACGAGCAGTACTTC	CASSPGQGSYEQYF
NA	TRBJ2-3	TRBV19	TRBD1	TGTGCCAGTAGACCACAGGGGGTTAGCACAGATACGCAGTATTTT	CASRPQGVSTDTQYF
NA	TRBJ2-3	TRBV10-3	NA	TGTGCCATCTCTAAGGGAGATGGCGATACGCAGTATTTT	CAISKGDGDTQYF
once	TRBJ1-2	TRBV5-4	TRBD1	TGTGCCAGCAGCCAGGGACAGGGAAGTCTTAACTATGGCTACACCTTC	CASSQGQGSLNYGYTF
NA	TRBJ1-1	TRBV5-4	TRBD1	TGTGCCAGCAGCTTCACCGGGACAGTCGGGCGTGAAGCTTTCTTT	CASSFTGTVGREAFF
NA	TRBJ2-5	TRBV9	NA	TGTGCCAGCAGCGTATACCCCGGGGCGCAGGGGCAAGAGACCCAGTACTTC	CASSVYPGAQGQETQYF
NA	TRBJ1-5	TRBV19	NA	TGTGCCAGTAGAGTCGCGAATCAGCCCCAGCATTTT	CASRVANQPQHF
NA	TRBJ2-1	TRBV5-1	TRBD2	TGCGCCAGCAGCTGGGGTGCGGGAGGGTTAAATGAGCAGTTCTTC	CASSWGAGGLNEQFF
few	TRBJ1-6	TRBV7-9	TRBD1	TGTGCCAGCAGCGCACCGGGACAGGGGATTACACCCCTCCACTTT	CASSAPGQGITPLHF
NA	TRBJ1-1	TRBV19	NA	TGTGCCAGTAGTATAGATAAAGGCAGGGAAGCTTTCTTT	CASSIDKGREAFF
NA	TRBJ1-6	TRBV2	TRBD1	TGTGCCAGCAGGGGGGAGGACAGGGACCGCCACTTT	CASRGEDRDRHF
once	TRBJ1-1	TRBV19	NA	TGTGCCAGTAGTATAGCAGGCGCCTGGAACACTGAAGCTTTCTTT	CASSIAGAWNTEAFF
NA	TRBJ2-1	TRBV3-1/TRBV3-2	TRBD2	TGTGCCAGCAGCCAAGATCTCGGGACTAGGTCTAATGAGCAGTTCTTC	CASSQDLGTRSNEQFF
NA	TRBJ1-2	TRBV4-3	TRBD1	TGCGCCAGCAGCCAAGGGACAGGGGGCGAGTATGGCTACACCTTC	CASSQGTGGEYGYTF
NA	TRBJ1-1	TRBV5-6	NA	TGTGCCAGCAGCTTGGAGAGGGAAACTGAAGCTTTCTTT	CASSLERETEAFF
NA	TRBJ1-1	TRBV27	TRBD1	TGTGCCAGCAGTTTATTGACAGGGCCAGGCACTGAAGCTTTCTTT	CASSLLTGPGTEAFF
NA	TRBJ1-6	TRBV5-5	TRBD1	TGTGCCAGCAGCGTGGGACAGGGCGAGCCACCCCTCCACTTT	CASSVGQGEPPLHF
few	TRBJ1-1	TRBV29-1	TRBD1	TGCAGCGCACTTCTGACAGGGCCCACTGAAGCTTTCTTT	CSALLTGPTEAFF
NA	TRBJ2-7	TRBV25-1	TRBD2	TGTGCCAGCAGCGGACTAGCGGGAGGTGAGCAGTACTTC	CASSGLAGGEQYF
NA	TRBJ1-4	TRBV28	TRBD1	TGTGCCAGCAGGACGACAGGGGGGGATGAAAAACTGTTTTTT	CASRTTGGDEKLFF
once	TRBJ1-1	TRBV28	TRBD1	TGTGCCAGCGGGATGCAGGGGGCAGACACTGAAGCTTTCTTT	CASGMQGADTEAFF
NA	TRBJ1-2	TRBV6-5	TRBD1	TGTGCCAGCAGTTACGCGGGGACAGGGAGTGGCTACACCTTC	CASSYAGTGSGYTF
NA	TRBJ1-4	TRBV18	NA	TGTGCCAGCTCGGACACAGGGAGAAGTGAAAAACTGTTTTTT	CASSDTGRSEKLFF